In this sample, the clone carrying this T cell receptor beta chain turned up many times. As for time point: blood at routine non-recurrence follow-up after resection. Sequencing covered unsorted whole RNA taken from tumor, nontumor lung or frozen PBMC. The record originates from a study of spatial heterogeneity in lung cancer. From germline, CDR1 is DFQATT and CDR2 SNEGSKA (reference sequence). The CDR3 consists of 16 residues. The ends were cut back, 6 bases at V and 3 bases at J, with 21 bases in the middle. TCRdb re-derived calls from the 5' RACE reads in MiXCR, one entry per CDR3 protein. The sample includes 25,000 to 30,000 distinct CDR3 sequences, roughly 6% of them seen just once.

This chain joins TRBV20-1 and TRBJ1-5; maybe TRBD1 (5 bases). The sequence derives from a male donor with early-stage non-small cell lung cancer. The specimen was PBMCs, collected at follow-up. The CDR3 region has the DNA TGCAGTGCGTTCCCCCTGCAGGGTATAGACAATCAGCCCCAGCATTTT. It specifies CSAFPLQGIDNQPQHF.